Sequencing of this T cell receptor beta chain was carried out in a study of OX40 agonist ivuxolimab in advanced cancers. Study-level background: Ivuxolimab was a fully human IgG2 agonistic monoclonal antibody targeting the costimulatory receptor OX40 (CD134). Intravenous ivuxolimab was administered to patients every 2 weeks at six dose levels: 0.01, 0.1, 0.3, 1.5, 3 and 10 mg/kg. Of the 50 or so patients in dose escalation, about 20 had hepatocellular carcinoma, around 15 had melanoma, 9 had renal cell carcinoma and 9 had head and neck cancer. A male proportion of about 79% and a mean age of around 60 years, ranging from 23 to 79, were recorded for the dose-escalation cohort. Patients were allowed to have had prior anti-PD-1, anti-PD-L1 or anti-CTLA-4 therapy, and 40% to 45% of the dose-escalation patients had previously received checkpoint inhibitors. Three dose-escalation patients achieved partial responses, one with hepatocellular carcinoma and two with cutaneous melanoma. Peripheral TCRbeta sequencing was intended to test whether TCR sequence diversity was altered and clonal T-cell expansion was caused by ivuxolimab. The monotherapy dose-escalation portion (N = 52 patients) of the phase I ivuxolimab trial is reported in the paper. Results the study describes overall, beyond this receptor: Which antigens the clonally expanded peripheral T cells were specific for was not determined. At doses of 0.1 to 3.0 mg/kg, clonal expansion of both CD4+ and CD8+ blood T cells was observed from baseline to week 6. Low levels of normalized T-cell clonal expansion were also seen in some patients who did not respond. After ivuxolimab, more expanded clones were found on average in CD8+ T cells than in CD4+ T cells. In the 0.1-3.0 mg/kg groups, partial responders were among the patients with the lowest normalized peripheral clonal expansion, particularly in CD8+ T cells.

About this clone itself: The clone's antigen remains unknown. One base away there is no much larger clone; base qualities are not given.

Genomic DNA was isolated from the sorted cells so that the TCRbeta CDR3 region could be sequenced. The immunoSEQ Assay was used for sequencing of TCRbeta CDR3 regions. The table was pulled from immuneACCESS by TCRdb, which kept in-frame rearrangements only. Such tables lose some clones; where checked, under half of the loss comes from unresolved V genes, and the rest has no known cause. In this sample the table shows approximately 45,000 clones, about nine tenths of which occur a single time. Clones ranked in the top ten supply 6.5% to 9% of the sample. The trial excluded patients who had a history of autoimmune disease or who were on systemic immunosuppression. In every dose cohort, peripheral blood was drawn for TCR sequencing at baseline, cycle 4 day 1, and cycle 7 day 1. The samples were taken from a phase I, first-in-human, multicenter, open-label dose-escalation trial of ivuxolimab. Adults with locally advanced or metastatic melanoma, renal cell, hepatocellular, or head and neck squamous cell carcinoma were enrolled in the trial. Before TCR sequencing, CD4+ and CD8+ T cells were separately sorted from peripheral blood.

Material: CD4+ or CD8+ T cells sorted from blood, obtained in a trial of the OX40 agonist ivuxolimab. The TCR sequence derives from an adult with an advanced solid tumor such as melanoma, head and neck, liver or kidney cancer.

CDR3 sequence: CASSSDRGDTEAFF. The sequenced DNA: TGTGCCAGCTCATCGGACAGGGGGGACACTGAAGCTTTCTTT. The chain employs TRBV18 and TRBJ1-1; 10 junctional bases match TRBD1. The germline V gene sets CDR1 to KGHSH and CDR2 to LQKENI. The CDR3 contains 14 residues, cysteine and phenylalanine counted. Only CDR3 DNA remains: 42 bases, in frame from the first base. Relative to germline, V is missing 5 bases and J is missing 3 bases, with 3 bases of the junction outside any gene match.